The TCR beta chain described here comes from a study of OX40 agonist ivuxolimab in advanced cancers. TCRdb keeps only in-frame clones here, not all; method: immunoSEQ multiplex PCR. The sample yields tens of thousands of clones, around 81% seen once. Germline V gene data show CDR1 as SGHDT and CDR2 as YYEEEE. With 0 bases removed from V and 1 base from J, the gap between germline ends came to 10 bases. The CDR3 has 15 amino acids. The clonotype comes from an adult with an advanced solid tumor such as melanoma, head and neck, liver or kidney cancer. Sequencing used CD4+ or CD8+ T cells sorted from blood, obtained in a trial of the OX40 agonist ivuxolimab. V is TRBV5-6 and J is TRBJ1-1; D is perhaps TRBD1 (5 bases). Written as DNA, the CDR3 is TGTGCCAGCAGCTTGGTAGGCGGGGGGAACACTGAAGCTTTCTTT. This gives the protein CASSLVGGGNTEAFF.